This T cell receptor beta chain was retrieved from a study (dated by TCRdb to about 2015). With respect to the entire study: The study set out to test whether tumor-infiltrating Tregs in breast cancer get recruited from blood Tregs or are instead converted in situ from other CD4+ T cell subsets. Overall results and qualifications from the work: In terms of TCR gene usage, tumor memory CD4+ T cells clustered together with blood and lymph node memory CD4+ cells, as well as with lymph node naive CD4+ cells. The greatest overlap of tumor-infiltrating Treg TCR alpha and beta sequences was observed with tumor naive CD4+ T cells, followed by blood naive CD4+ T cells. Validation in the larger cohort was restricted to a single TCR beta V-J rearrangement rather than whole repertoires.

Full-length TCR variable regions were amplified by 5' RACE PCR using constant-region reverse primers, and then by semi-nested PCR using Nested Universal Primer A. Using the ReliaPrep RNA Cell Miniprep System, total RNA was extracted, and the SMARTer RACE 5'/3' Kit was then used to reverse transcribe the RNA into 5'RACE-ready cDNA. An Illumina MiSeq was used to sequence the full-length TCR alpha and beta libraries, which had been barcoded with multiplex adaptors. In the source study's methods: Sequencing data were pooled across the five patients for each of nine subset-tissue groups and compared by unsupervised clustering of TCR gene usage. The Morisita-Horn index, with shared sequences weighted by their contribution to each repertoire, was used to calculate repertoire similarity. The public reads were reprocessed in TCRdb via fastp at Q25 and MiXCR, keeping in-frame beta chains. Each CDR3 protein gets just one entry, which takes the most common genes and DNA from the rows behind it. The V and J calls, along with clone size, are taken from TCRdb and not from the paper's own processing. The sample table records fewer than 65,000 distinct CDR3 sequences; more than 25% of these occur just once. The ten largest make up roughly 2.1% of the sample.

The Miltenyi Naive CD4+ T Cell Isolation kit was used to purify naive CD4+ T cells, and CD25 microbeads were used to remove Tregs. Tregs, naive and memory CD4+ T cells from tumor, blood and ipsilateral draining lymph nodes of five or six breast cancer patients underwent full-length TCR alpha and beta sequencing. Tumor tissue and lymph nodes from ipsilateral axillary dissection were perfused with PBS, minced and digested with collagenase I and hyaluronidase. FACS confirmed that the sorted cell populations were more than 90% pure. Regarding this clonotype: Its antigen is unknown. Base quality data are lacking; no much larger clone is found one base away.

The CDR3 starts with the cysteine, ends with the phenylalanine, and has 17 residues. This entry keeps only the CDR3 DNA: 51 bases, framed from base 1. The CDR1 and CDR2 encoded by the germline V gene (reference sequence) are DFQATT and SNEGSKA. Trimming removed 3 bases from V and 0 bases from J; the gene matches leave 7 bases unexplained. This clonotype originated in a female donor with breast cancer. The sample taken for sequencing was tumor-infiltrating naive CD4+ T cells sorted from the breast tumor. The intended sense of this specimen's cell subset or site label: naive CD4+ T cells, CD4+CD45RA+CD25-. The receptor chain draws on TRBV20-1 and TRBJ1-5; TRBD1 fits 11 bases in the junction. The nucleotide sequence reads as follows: TGCAGTGCTAGCGGGGACAGGGGGACGTATAGCAATCAGCCCCAGCATTTT. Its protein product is CSASGDRGTYSNQPQHF.